These 28 T cell receptor beta chains were all obtained from the same sample, sequenced in a study of shared clonotypes between healthy human individuals. TCRdb's copy holds only in-frame clones and misses some; the assay was immunoSEQ multiplex PCR. The data hold 2 million to 2.5 million clones, with approximately 93% observed a single time. Material: naive CD4+ T cells from PBMCs. Subset given: CD45RA+ positively selected. Receptor source: a man aged 18-30 years in good health. Some clones in this sample may be carry-over from other donors' samples.

The chain joins TRBV2 to TRBJ2-1; tentative D call: TRBD1 (5 bases). V lost 5 bases and J 6 bases, leaving 14 bases between the germline ends. The CDR3 runs 14 residues. Germline V gene sequence: CDR1 SNHLY, CDR2 FYNNEI. The CDR3 is CASSPRTSTNEQFF. The CDR3 DNA reads as TGTGCCAGCAGTCCTCGGACAAGTACCAATGAGCAGTTCTTC.

The gene calls are TRBV30 and TRBJ1-3; possibly TRBD1 for D (6 bases). Trimming stripped 0 bases from V and 9 bases from J, with 18 bases between. This CDR3 is built from 15 residues. Germline CDR1 GTSNPN, CDR2 SVGIG (reference sequence). As DNA, the CDR3 is TGTGCCTGGAGTGTGACAGGCCCCCGGGTAGTCACCATATATTTT. Protein product: CAWSVTGPRVVTIYF.

The gene calls are TRBV7-2 and TRBJ2-1; a possible D gene is TRBD1 (5 bases). With 3 bases removed from V and 4 bases from J, the gap between germline ends came to 13 bases. The CDR3 totals 15 residues. Germline lookup yields CDR1 SGHTA and CDR2 FQGNSA. This chain's CDR3 is CASSFTWGSYNEQFF. CDR3 sequence (DNA): TGTGCCAGCAGCTTTACGTGGGGCTCTTACAATGAGCAGTTCTTC.

The gene calls are TRBV15 and TRBJ2-7; 7 bases are a match to TRBD1. The CDR3 totals 15 residues. Germline V gene data show CDR1 as LNHNV and CDR2 as YYDKDF (reference sequence). The V and J ends lost 0 bases and 3 bases, in that order; junction bases with no gene match: 5. The CDR3 spells CATSRDKGTDYEQYF. The DNA for the CDR3 is TGTGCCACCAGCAGAGATAAGGGGACAGACTACGAGCAGTACTTC.

The V call is TRBV18, the J call TRBJ2-6, with D tentatively TRBD2 (6 bases). There are 17 residues in the CDR3. Germline CDR1 is KGHSH and CDR2 is LQKENI. The ends were cut back, 4 bases at V and 0 bases at J, with 13 bases in the middle. This CDR3 is CASSRSSGSSGANVLTF. The CDR3 DNA reads as TGTGCCAGCTCACGGAGTTCCGGGAGCTCTGGGGCCAACGTCCTGACTTTC.

This sequence joins TRBV18 and TRBJ1-2; TRBD1 agrees at 8 bases. The CDR3 is made up of 13 amino acids. Trimming at V came to 5 bases and at J to 3 bases, leaving 2 bases not matched to a gene. CDR1 is KGHSH and CDR2 is LQKENI in the germline V gene. CDR3 sequence reads: CASSAGQDYGYTF. The CDR3, as DNA: TGTGCCAGCTCAGCGGGACAGGACTATGGCTACACCTTC.

The V call is TRBV2, the J call TRBJ2-7; 9 nucleotides line up with TRBD1. The CDR3 runs to 15 residues. Germline V gene sequence: CDR1 SNHLY, CDR2 FYNNEI. The trim removed 3 bases at V and 7 bases at J, leaving 10 bases unmatched. The CDR3 sequence is CASSDGRTGVGEQYF. In DNA, the CDR3 is TGTGCCAGCAGTGATGGCAGGACAGGGGTAGGGGAGCAGTACTTC.

This clone was observed a handful of times. The gene calls are TRBV30 and TRBJ1-1, with D uncertain. CDR1 is GTSNPN and CDR2 is SVGIG in the germline V gene (reference sequence). CDR3 length equals 13 residues. V was shortened by 0 bases and J by 6 bases, with 11 bases between the two germline ends. The CDR3 protein is CAWSVLSPAEAFF. For the CDR3, the DNA is TGTGCCTGGAGTGTGCTCAGTCCCGCTGAAGCTTTCTTT.

This chain links TRBV21-1 with TRBJ2-3. TRBV21-1 is termed a pseudogene. This CDR3 has 14 amino acids. The DNA for the CDR3 is TGTGCCAGCAGCAAAGAGGGTCCGCACCTTACGCAGTATTTT. Its protein is CASSKEGPHLTQYF.

The rearrangement uses TRBV18 and TRBJ1-2; 7 positions agree with TRBD1. Germline CDR1 reads KGHSH; CDR2 reads LQKENI. The CDR3 length is 13 residues. V shed 3 bases, J shed 6 bases, and the junction held 4 bases outside the gene matches. The CDR3 DNA is TGTGCCAGCTCACCCAGGGGGATGGATGGCTACACCTTC. Protein: CASSPRGMDGYTF.

The chain employs TRBV7-6 and TRBJ2-7; 15 positions agree with TRBD2. CDR1 and CDR2 from the germline V gene are SGHVS and FNYEAQ. The CDR3 sequence is 20 residues long. V lost 1 base to trimming and J lost 4 bases; unmatched junction nucleotides: 14. The CDR3 spells CASSLVVAGPGLAGGYEQYF. The CDR3 DNA is TGTGCCAGCAGCTTAGTGGTGGCAGGACCTGGACTAGCGGGAGGGTACGAGCAGTACTTC.

The V call is TRBV9, the J call TRBJ2-1, with unresolved D. The V gene's germline CDR1 is SGDLS and CDR2 YYNGEE. Trimming removed 0 bases at V and 13 bases at J, with 11 bases between. The CDR3 extends over 12 amino acids. This chain's CDR3 is CASSVGTEKQFF. CDR3 sequence (DNA): TGTGCCAGCAGCGTAGGGACCGAAAAACAGTTCTTC. The variable domain in full, with the rest retrieved from reference TRBV9 and TRBJ2-1, is DSGVTQTPKHLITATGQRVTLRCSPRSGDLSVYWYQQSLDQGLQFLIQYYNGEERAKGNILERFSAQQFPDLHSELNLSSLELGDSALYFCASSVGTEKQFFGPGTRLTVL.

The chain has TRBV5-1 and TRBJ2-7; no clear D. V was shortened by 5 bases and J by 5 bases, with 17 bases between the two germline ends. This CDR3 spans 14 amino acids. Germline V lookup: CDR1 SGHRS, CDR2 YFSETQ. CDR3 amino acids: CASRPAPQTDEQYF. CDR3 nucleotide sequence: TGCGCCAGCAGACCCGCCCCACAGACGGACGAGCAGTACTTC.

The chain recombines TRBV5-1 with TRBJ1-4, with a possible D match to TRBD1 (5 bases). Trimming removed 2 bases at V and 6 bases at J, with 14 bases between. The CDR3 contains 15 residues. Germline V gives CDR1 SGHRS, CDR2 YFSETQ. The CDR3 region is CASSLKTGGYEKLFF. The CDR3, as DNA: TGCGCCAGCAGCTTAAAGACGGGGGGTTATGAAAAACTGTTTTTT.

V usage is TRBV9 and J usage is TRBJ2-2, with TRBD2 matching over 13 bases. The CDR3 has 16 amino acids. CDR1 and CDR2 (germline): SGDLS, YYNGEE. Trimming cost V 4 bases and J 6 bases; bases outside gene matches: 6. CDR3 in amino acids: CASSSGLAGVPGELFF. As DNA, the CDR3 is TGTGCCAGCAGCTCCGGACTAGCGGGAGTTCCCGGGGAGCTGTTTTTT.

Points on this clone: The identical CDR3 is also encoded by other nucleotide sequences in the sample. The CDR3 nucleotides read TGTGCCAGCAACAGGGTCGGCTACGAGCAGTACTTC. Translating it yields CASNRVGYEQYF. The chain combines TRBV2 with TRBJ2-7, with D tentatively TRBD1 (6 bases). This CDR3 region has 12 residues. V lost 7 bases and J lost 3, with 10 bases in between. Germline CDR1 reads SNHLY; CDR2 reads FYNNEI.

This clone was recorded once. This sequence joins TRBV19 and TRBJ2-3; D gene ambiguous. V gave up 5 bases and J gave up 6 bases, with 3 bases separating them. Germline-derived CDR1 and CDR2 are LNHDA and SQIVND (reference sequence). The CDR3 spans 10 residues. In DNA form, the CDR3 reads TGTGCCAGTAGTCGCGATACGCAGTATTTT. This encodes CASSRDTQYF.

This chain joins TRBV5-1 and TRBJ1-1; D is unclear. Germline-derived CDR1 and CDR2 are SGHRS and YFSETQ. The CDR3 covers 14 residues. The V gene lost 3 bases and the J gene lost 5 bases, with 14 bases spanning the gap. The CDR3 loop reads CASSSTRPGTEAFF. DNA for the CDR3: TGCGCCAGCAGCTCGACAAGGCCTGGGACTGAAGCTTTCTTT.

The V gene is TRBV7-9, the J gene TRBJ1-4; 9 bases map to TRBD1. The CDR3 is made up of 15 amino acids. With V trimmed by 5 bases and J by 7 bases, 8 bases remained unmatched. Germline V lookup: CDR1 SEHNR, CDR2 FQNEAQ (reference sequence). Here the CDR3 DNA reads TGTGCCAGCAGCCCCGACAGGACAGGGGTTGAAAAACTGTTTTTT. This gives the protein CASSPDRTGVEKLFF.

CDR3 sequence: CASSPRGRVRDEQYF. CDR3 bases: TGTGCCAGCAGTCCTAGAGGGCGGGTTAGGGATGAGCAGTACTTC. J is TRBJ2-7 and V is TRBV28; a possible D gene is TRBD2 (5 bases). Germline V gene sequence: CDR1 MDHEN, CDR2 SYDVKM. The V gene lost 5 bases and the J gene lost 7 bases, with 21 bases spanning the gap. This CDR3 has 15 residues.

This clone was counted once. The chain uses TRBV2 and TRBJ1-1, with 8 bases aligning to TRBD1. The CDR3 length is 14 residues. CDR1 is SNHLY, CDR2 FYNNEI, per germline. V shed 6 bases, J shed 2 bases, and the junction held 5 bases outside the gene matches. The CDR3 DNA reads TGTGCCAGCAGCGGTGGGACAGGCAACACTGAAGCTTTCTTT. Translated, it gives CASSGGTGNTEAFF.

J is TRBJ1-1 and V is TRBV30; TRBD1 is a possible D gene (5 bases). This CDR3 is 11 amino acids long. Trimming pared 5 bases from V and 8 bases from J, leaving 12 bases between. Germline CDR1 GTSNPN, CDR2 SVGIG (reference sequence). The DNA of the CDR3 is TGTGCCTGGGGCAGGGATTGGGAAGCTTTCTTT. Amino acids: CAWGRDWEAFF.

The gene calls are TRBV15 and TRBJ2-5; TRBD2 aligns across 12 bases. V shed 5 bases, J shed 7 bases, and the junction held 8 bases outside the gene matches. CDR3 length equals 15 residues. The germline CDR1 and CDR2 sequences are LNHNV and YYDKDF (reference sequence). The CDR3 protein is CATSPLAGGLVTQYF. For the CDR3, the DNA is TGTGCCACCAGCCCCCTAGCGGGAGGGTTGGTGACCCAGTACTTC.

The CDR3 coding sequence is TGCGCCAGCAGCTTACTAGCGGGAGAGGCCGAGCAGTACTTC. It encodes CASSLLAGEAEQYF. V and J are TRBV5-1 and TRBJ2-7; TRBD2 matches at 11 bases. The CDR3 sequence is 14 residues long. The germline V gene encodes CDR1 SGHRS and CDR2 YFSETQ. J was trimmed by 6 bases and V by 2 bases; bases with no gene match: 4.

This clone was seen only a few times. The chain joins TRBV19 to TRBJ2-6; 8 nucleotides match TRBD1. V was clipped by 3 bases and J by 0 bases; unmatched bases: 7. The CDR3 is made up of 18 amino acids. Germline V gene sequence: CDR1 LNHDA, CDR2 SQIVND (reference sequence). The DNA for the CDR3 is TGTGCCAGTAGTATGTTGACAGGGGCTATCTCTGGGGCCAACGTCCTGACTTTC. This encodes CASSMLTGAISGANVLTF. Combining the CDR3 with reference TRBV19 and TRBJ2-6 gives the whole variable domain DGGITQSPKYLFRKEGQNVTLSCEQNLNHDAMYWYRQDPGQGLRLIYYSQIVNDFQKGDIAEGYSVSREKKESFPLTVTSAQKNPTAFYLCASSMLTGAISGANVLTFGAGSRLTVL.

Comments on this clone: The same CDR3 is also encoded by other DNA sequences in this sample. The chain couples TRBV18 to TRBJ2-2; no firm D call. Trimming took off 1 base at V and 7 bases at J, with 4 bases between the two ends. Looked up from germline, CDR1 is KGHSH and CDR2 is LQKENI. There are 12 residues in the CDR3. In nucleotides, the CDR3 is TGTGCCAGCTCACCACTGAGCGGGGAGCTGTTTTTT. This sequence encodes CASSPLSGELFF.

This rearrangement joins TRBV29-1 to TRBJ1-4; maybe TRBD1 (6 bases). The ends were cut back, 5 bases at V and 6 bases at J, with 10 bases in the middle. This CDR3 has 12 amino acids. Germline-derived CDR1 and CDR2 are SQVTM and ANQGSEA. The CDR3 DNA sequence: TGCAGCGTTAAAGGGGGGGATGAAAAACTGTTTTTT. Translated, it gives CSVKGGDEKLFF. The whole variable domain, filled in from reference TRBV29-1 and TRBJ1-4, reads SAVISQKPSRDICQRGTSLTIQCQVDSQVTMMFWYRQQPGQSLTLIATANQGSEATYESGFVIDKFPISRPNLTFSTLTVSNMSPEDSSIYLCSVKGGDEKLFFGSGTQLSVL.

As concerns this clone: Other nucleotide sequences in the sample specify the same CDR3. CDR3: CASRTGGHEQYF. The CDR3 nucleotides are TGTGCCAGCAGGACAGGTGGCCACGAGCAGTACTTC. The rearrangement links TRBV28 to TRBJ2-7; a possible D gene is TRBD1 (6 bases). The CDR3 is made up of 12 amino acids. Germline V gene sequence: CDR1 MDHEN, CDR2 SYDVKM. V lost 6 bases and J 5 bases, leaving 11 bases between the germline ends.